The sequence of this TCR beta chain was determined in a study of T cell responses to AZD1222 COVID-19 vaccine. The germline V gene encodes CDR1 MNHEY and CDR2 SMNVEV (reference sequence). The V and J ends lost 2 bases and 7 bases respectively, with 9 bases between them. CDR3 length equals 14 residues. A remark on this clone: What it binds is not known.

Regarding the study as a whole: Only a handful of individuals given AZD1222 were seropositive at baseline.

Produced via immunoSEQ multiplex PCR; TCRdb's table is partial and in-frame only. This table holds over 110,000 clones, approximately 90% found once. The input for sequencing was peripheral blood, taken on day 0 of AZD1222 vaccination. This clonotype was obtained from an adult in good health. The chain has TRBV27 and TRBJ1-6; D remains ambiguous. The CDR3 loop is CASSLRRINSPLHF. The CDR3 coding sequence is TGTGCCAGCAGTTTAAGACGGATCAATTCACCCCTCCACTTT.